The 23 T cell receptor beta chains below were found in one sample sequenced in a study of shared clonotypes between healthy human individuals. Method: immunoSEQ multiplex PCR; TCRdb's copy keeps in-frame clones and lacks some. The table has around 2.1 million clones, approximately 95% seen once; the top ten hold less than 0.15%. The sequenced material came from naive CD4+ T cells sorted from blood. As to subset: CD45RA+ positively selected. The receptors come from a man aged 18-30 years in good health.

This CDR3 is CASRSTGKGQETQYF. In nucleotides, the CDR3 is TGTGCCAGCAGATCTACAGGGAAAGGACAAGAGACCCAGTACTTC. This rearrangement joins TRBV5-4 to TRBJ2-5; weak D call: TRBD1 (6 bases). The CDR3 has 15 amino acids. Trimming stripped 5 bases from V and 2 bases from J, with 16 bases between. The V gene's germline CDR1 is SGHNT and CDR2 YYREEE (reference sequence). The entire variable domain, with the rest obtained from reference TRBV5-4 and TRBJ2-5, is as follows: ETGVTQSPTHLIKTRGQQVTLRCSSQSGHNTVSWYQQALGQGPQFIFQYYREEENGRGNFPPRFSGLQFPNYSSELNVNALELDDSALYLCASRSTGKGQETQYFGPGTRLLVL.

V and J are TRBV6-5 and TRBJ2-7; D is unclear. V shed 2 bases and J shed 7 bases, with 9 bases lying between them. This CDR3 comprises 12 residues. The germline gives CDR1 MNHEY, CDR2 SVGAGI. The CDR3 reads CASSYPLSEQYF. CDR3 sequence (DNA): TGTGCCAGCAGTTACCCTTTATCGGAGCAGTACTTC.

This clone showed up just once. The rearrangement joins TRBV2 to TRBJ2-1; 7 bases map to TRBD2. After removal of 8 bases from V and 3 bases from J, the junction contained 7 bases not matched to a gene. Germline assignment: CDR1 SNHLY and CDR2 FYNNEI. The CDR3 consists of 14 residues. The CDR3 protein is CASGRTGGYNEQFF. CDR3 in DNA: TGTGCCAGCGGCCGGACGGGAGGCTACAATGAGCAGTTCTTC.

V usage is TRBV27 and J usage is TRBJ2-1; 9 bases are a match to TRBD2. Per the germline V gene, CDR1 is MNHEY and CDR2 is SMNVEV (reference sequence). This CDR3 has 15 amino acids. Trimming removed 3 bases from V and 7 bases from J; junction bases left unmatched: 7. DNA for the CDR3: TGTGCCAGCAGTTTTGGCGGGGGGGCATGGAATGAGCAGTTCTTC. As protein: CASSFGGGAWNEQFF.

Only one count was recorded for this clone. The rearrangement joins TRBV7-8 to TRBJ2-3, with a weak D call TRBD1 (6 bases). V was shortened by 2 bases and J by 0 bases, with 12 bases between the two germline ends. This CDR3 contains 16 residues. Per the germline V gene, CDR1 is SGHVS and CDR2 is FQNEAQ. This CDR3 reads CASSLRDTSSTDTQYF. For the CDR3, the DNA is TGTGCCAGCAGCTTAAGGGACACGTCTAGCACAGATACGCAGTATTTT.

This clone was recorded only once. The CDR3 coding sequence is TGTGCCAGCAGTTTCTCCGGGACAGGGGGTCGGAACACTGAAGCTTTCTTT. It translates to CASSFSGTGGRNTEAFF. The rearrangement uses TRBV28 and TRBJ1-1; 11 nucleotides align to TRBD1. The CDR3 loop spans 17 amino acids. After removal of 3 bases from V and 1 base from J, the junction contained 7 bases not matched to a gene. From germline, CDR1 is MDHEN and CDR2 SYDVKM. The full variable domain, completed using reference TRBV28 and TRBJ1-1, is DVKVTQSSRYLVKRTGEKVFLECVQDMDHENMFWYRQDPGLGLRLIYFSYDVKMKEKGDIPEGYSVSREKKERFSLILESASTNQTSMYLCASSFSGTGGRNTEAFFGQGTRLTVV.

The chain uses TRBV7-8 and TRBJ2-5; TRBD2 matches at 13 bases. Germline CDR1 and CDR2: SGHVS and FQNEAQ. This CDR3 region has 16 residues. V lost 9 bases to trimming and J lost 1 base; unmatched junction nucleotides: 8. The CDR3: CASLGLAGRAQETQYF. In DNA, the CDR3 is TGTGCCAGTCTGGGACTAGCGGGGCGGGCCCAAGAGACCCAGTACTTC.

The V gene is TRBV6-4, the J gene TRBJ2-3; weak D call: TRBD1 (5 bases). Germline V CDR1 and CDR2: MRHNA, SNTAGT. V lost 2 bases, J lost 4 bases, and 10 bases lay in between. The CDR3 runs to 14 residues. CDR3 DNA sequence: TGTGCCAGCAGTGACAGGGGCGAAGCAGATACGCAGTATTTT. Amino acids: CASSDRGEADTQYF.

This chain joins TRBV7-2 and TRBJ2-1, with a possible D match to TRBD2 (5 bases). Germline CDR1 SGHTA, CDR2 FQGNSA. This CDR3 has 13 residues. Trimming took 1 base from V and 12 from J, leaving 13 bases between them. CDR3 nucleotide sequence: TGTGCCAGCAGCTTAGATGCGAGGGCTTCGCAGTTCTTC. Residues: CASSLDARASQFF.

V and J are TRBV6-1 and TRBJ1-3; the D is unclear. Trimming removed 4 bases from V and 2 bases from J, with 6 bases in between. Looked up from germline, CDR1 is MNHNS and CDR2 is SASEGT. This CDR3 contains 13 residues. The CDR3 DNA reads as TGTGCCAGCAGTGGGAGAACTGGAAACACCATATATTTT. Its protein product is CASSGRTGNTIYF.

The CDR3 region is CASSLRAGGQETQYF. The CDR3 DNA is TGCGCCAGCAGCTTGAGAGCGGGGGGCCAAGAGACCCAGTACTTC. This chain links TRBV5-1 with TRBJ2-5; TRBD2 matches at 9 bases. Germline trimming cut 1 base from V and 1 base from J; bases unmatched to any gene: 2. CDR1 is SGHRS, CDR2 YFSETQ, per germline. The CDR3 sequence is 15 residues long.

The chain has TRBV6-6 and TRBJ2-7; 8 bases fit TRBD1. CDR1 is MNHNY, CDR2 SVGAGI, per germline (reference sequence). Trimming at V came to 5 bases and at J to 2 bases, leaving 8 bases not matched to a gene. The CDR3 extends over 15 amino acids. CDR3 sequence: CASSQVGQGTYEQYF. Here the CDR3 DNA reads TGTGCCAGCAGTCAAGTCGGACAGGGAACCTACGAGCAGTACTTC.

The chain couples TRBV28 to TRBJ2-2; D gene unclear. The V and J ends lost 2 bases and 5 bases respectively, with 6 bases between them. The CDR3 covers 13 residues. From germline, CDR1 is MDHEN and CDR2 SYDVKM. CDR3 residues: CASSLDDTGELFF. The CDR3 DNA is TGTGCCAGCAGTTTAGACGATACCGGGGAGCTGTTTTTT.

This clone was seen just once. CDR3 DNA: TGTGCCAGCAGCCAGCAGAGCAGGGGCGAGCAGTACTTC. Translated, it gives CASSQQSRGEQYF. The chain is built from TRBV7-9 and TRBJ2-7; TRBD1 might be the D (6 bases). Trimming pared 5 bases from V and 6 bases from J, leaving 14 bases between. The CDR3 loop spans 13 amino acids. CDR1 and CDR2 (germline): SEHNR, FQNEAQ (reference sequence).

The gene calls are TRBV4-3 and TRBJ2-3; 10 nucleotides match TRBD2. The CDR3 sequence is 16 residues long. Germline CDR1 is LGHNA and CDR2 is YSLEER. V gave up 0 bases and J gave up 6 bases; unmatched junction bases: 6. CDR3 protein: CASSQDPAGGPDTQYF. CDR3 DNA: TGCGCCAGCAGCCAAGACCCAGCGGGAGGGCCGGATACGCAGTATTTT.

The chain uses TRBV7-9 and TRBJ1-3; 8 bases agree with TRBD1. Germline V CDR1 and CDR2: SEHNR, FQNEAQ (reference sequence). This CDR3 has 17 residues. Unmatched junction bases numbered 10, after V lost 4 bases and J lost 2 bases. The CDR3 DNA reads TGTGCCAGCAGCTGGGACAGGTTCTTCTGGGCTGGAAACACCATATATTTT. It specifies CASSWDRFFWAGNTIYF. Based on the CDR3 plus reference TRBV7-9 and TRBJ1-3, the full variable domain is DTGVSQNPRHKITKRGQNVTFRCDPISEHNRLYWYRQTLGQGPEFLTYFQNEAQLEKSRLLSDRFSAERPKGSFSTLEIQRTEQGDSAMYLCASSWDRFFWAGNTIYFGEGSWLTVV.

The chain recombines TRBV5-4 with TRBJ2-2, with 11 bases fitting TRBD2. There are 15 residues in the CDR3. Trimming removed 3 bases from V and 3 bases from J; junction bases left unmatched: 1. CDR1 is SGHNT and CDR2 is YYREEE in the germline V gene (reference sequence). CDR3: CASSSGLADTGELFF. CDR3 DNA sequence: TGTGCCAGCAGCTCGGGACTAGCGGACACCGGGGAGCTGTTTTTT.

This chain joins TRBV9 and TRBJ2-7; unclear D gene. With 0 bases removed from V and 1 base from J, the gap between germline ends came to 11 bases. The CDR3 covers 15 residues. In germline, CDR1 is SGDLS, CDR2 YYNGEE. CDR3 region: CASSVEMDASYEQYF. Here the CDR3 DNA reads TGTGCCAGCAGCGTAGAAATGGACGCTTCCTACGAGCAGTACTTC.

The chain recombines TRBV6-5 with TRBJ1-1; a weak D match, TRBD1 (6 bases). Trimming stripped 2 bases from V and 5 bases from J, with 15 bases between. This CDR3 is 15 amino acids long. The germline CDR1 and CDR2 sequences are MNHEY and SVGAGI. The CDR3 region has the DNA TGTGCCAGCAGTTACAGGGACACCCTCAGAACTGAAGCTTTCTTT. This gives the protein CASSYRDTLRTEAFF.

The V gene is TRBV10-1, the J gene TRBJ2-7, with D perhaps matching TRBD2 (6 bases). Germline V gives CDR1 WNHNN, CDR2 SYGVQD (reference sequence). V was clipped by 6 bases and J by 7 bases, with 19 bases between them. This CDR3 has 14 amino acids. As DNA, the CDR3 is TGCGCCAGCAGCCGGGGACTCCCCCCTGGAGAGCAGTACTTC. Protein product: CASSRGLPPGEQYF.

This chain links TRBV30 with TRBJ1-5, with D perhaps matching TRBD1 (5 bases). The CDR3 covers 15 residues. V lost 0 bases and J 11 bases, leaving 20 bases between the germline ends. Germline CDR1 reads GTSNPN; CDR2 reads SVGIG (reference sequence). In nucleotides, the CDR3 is TGTGCCTGGAGTGTACTAATGCGCCCCGGGGGGACCCAGCATTTT. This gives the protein CAWSVLMRPGGTQHF.

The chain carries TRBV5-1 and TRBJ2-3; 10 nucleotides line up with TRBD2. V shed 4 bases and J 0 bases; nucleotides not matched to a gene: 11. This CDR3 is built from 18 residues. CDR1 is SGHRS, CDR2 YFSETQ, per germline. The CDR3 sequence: CASSPEGTSGISTDTQYF. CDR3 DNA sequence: TGCGCCAGCAGCCCGGAGGGTACTAGCGGGATTAGCACAGATACGCAGTATTTT.

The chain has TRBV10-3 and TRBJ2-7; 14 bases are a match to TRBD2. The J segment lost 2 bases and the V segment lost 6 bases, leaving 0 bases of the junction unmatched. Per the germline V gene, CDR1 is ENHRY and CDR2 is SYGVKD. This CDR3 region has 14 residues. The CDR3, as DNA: TGTGCCATCAGGACTAGCGGGAGGGCCTACGAGCAGTACTTC. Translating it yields CAIRTSGRAYEQYF.